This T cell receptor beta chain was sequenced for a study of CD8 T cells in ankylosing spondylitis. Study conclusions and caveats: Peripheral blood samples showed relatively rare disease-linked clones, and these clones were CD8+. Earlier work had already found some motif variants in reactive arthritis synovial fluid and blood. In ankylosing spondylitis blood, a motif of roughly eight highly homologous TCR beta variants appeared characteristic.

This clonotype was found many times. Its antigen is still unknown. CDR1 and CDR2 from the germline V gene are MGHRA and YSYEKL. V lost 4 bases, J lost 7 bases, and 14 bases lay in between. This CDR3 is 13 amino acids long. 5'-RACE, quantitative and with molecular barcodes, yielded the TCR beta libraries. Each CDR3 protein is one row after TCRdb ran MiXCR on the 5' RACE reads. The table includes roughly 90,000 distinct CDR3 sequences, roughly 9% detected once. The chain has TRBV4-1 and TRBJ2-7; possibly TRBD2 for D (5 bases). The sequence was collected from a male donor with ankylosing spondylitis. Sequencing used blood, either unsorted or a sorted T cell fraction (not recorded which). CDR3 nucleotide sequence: TGCGCCAGCAGCCCGAGGGTCGGAGTAGAGCAGTACGTC. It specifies CASSPRVGVEQYV.